A single sample gave rise to the 15 T cell receptor beta chains below, sequenced in a study of T cells in narcolepsy. Sequencing used immunoSEQ multiplex PCR; TCRdb keeps in-frame clones, though not all of them. The table lists around 24,000 clones, roughly 80% of them singletons. Material for sequencing was memory (CD45RA-) CD4+ T cells from blood. These receptors originate from a human donor in good health.

The rearrangement joins TRBV5-6 to TRBJ2-7; no reliable D call. The V end lost 4 bases, the J end lost 1 base, and 6 bases lay between the germline ends. The CDR3 has 12 amino acids. Germline V lookup: CDR1 SGHDT, CDR2 YYEEEE. Written as DNA, the CDR3 is TGTGCCAGCAGCCCTGGGTCCTACGAGCAGTACTTC. The encoded protein is CASSPGSYEQYF.

The V gene is TRBV2, the J gene TRBJ2-7; D is uncertain. The V end lost 2 bases, the J end lost 3 bases, and 11 bases lay between the germline ends. The CDR3 contains 14 residues. Looked up from germline, CDR1 is SNHLY and CDR2 is FYNNEI. CDR3 sequence reads: CASSELTTVYEQYF. CDR3 in DNA: TGTGCCAGCAGTGAACTCACTACGGTCTACGAGCAGTACTTC.

The chain couples TRBV2 to TRBJ1-4; unclear D gene. V lost 3 bases, J lost 8 bases, and 7 bases lay in between. Germline CDR1 reads SNHLY; CDR2 reads FYNNEI. This CDR3 has 12 residues. DNA of the CDR3: TGTGCCAGCAGTGATGGACCGGAAAAACTGTTTTTT. It encodes CASSDGPEKLFF.

The chain combines TRBV27 with TRBJ1-2; a weak D match, TRBD1 (5 bases). The V gene's germline CDR1 is MNHEY and CDR2 SMNVEV (reference sequence). The CDR3 length is 13 residues. V was clipped by 5 bases and J by 5 bases, with 12 bases between them. The CDR3 loop is CASSEMGPYGYTF. CDR3 DNA sequence: TGTGCCAGCAGTGAAATGGGACCTTATGGCTACACCTTC.

The chain uses TRBV5-1 and TRBJ1-3; 7 bases fit TRBD1. Per the germline V gene, CDR1 is SGHRS and CDR2 is YFSETQ. V dropped 1 base and J dropped 4; count of bases not matched to a gene: 2. The CDR3 totals 14 residues. This chain's CDR3 is CASSLRGPGNTIYF. As DNA, the CDR3 is TGCGCCAGCAGCTTGAGGGGGCCGGGAAACACCATATATTTT.

This chain uses TRBV19 with TRBJ1-5; D is unresolved. The CDR3 length is 14 residues. CDR1 and CDR2 (germline): LNHDA, SQIVND (reference sequence). Trimming removed 6 bases from V and 0 bases from J, with 9 bases in between. This CDR3 is CASSRWSSNQPQHF. In DNA form, the CDR3 reads TGTGCCAGTAGCCGATGGAGTAGCAATCAGCCCCAGCATTTT.

This clone was picked up one time. The chain joins TRBV11-2 to TRBJ2-7; D remains unclear. The CDR3 extends over 14 amino acids. From germline, CDR1 is SGHAT and CDR2 FQNNGV. V lost 0 bases and J 2 bases, leaving 8 bases between the germline ends. The CDR3 DNA is TGTGCCAGCAGCTTAGACCCAAGTACCTACGAGCAGTACTTC. Translation: CASSLDPSTYEQYF.

In its sample, this clone was seen a few times. The chain uses TRBV30 and TRBJ1-6, with D unclear. Looked up from germline, CDR1 is GTSNPN and CDR2 is SVGIG (reference sequence). V lost 8 bases, J lost 9 bases, and 8 bases lay in between. The CDR3 runs to 10 residues. DNA of the CDR3: TGTGCCATGGGGATTTCACCCCTCCACTTT. Translated: CAMGISPLHF.

Here the CDR3 reads CASSLGGFRTEAFF. Written as DNA, the CDR3 is TGTGCCAGCAGCTTGGGGGGATTCCGCACTGAAGCTTTCTTT. J is TRBJ1-1 and V is TRBV5-5, with D uncertain. Germline-derived CDR1 and CDR2 are SGHKS and YYEKEE (reference sequence). The CDR3 covers 14 residues. V lost 0 bases and J 4 bases, leaving 10 bases between the germline ends.

The chain is built from TRBV25-1 and TRBJ1-1, with TRBD1 matching over 7 bases. The trim removed 7 bases at V and 1 base at J, leaving 3 bases unmatched. Germline V lookup: CDR1 MGHDK, CDR2 SYGVNS. CDR3 length: 13 residues. CDR3 in amino acids: CASTDRKNTEAFF. CDR3 DNA: TGTGCCAGCACGGACAGGAAGAACACTGAAGCTTTCTTT.

The V gene is TRBV11-1, the J gene TRBJ2-3, with 10 bases that match TRBD2. The germline V gene has CDR1 SGHAT and CDR2 FQDESV (reference sequence). CDR3 length: 17 amino acids. V lost 2 bases to trimming and J lost 4 bases; unmatched junction nucleotides: 9. The DNA of the CDR3 is TGTGCCAGCAGCTTATCGGCTAGCGGGAGAGTGGCAGATACGCAGTATTTT. As protein: CASSLSASGRVADTQYF.

Only a few counts were recorded for this clone. The chain has TRBV7-3 and TRBJ2-5; 8 positions match TRBD2. Germline loops: CDR1 SGHTA, CDR2 FQGTGA. The CDR3 has 13 amino acids. V trimming: 5 bases; J trimming: 4 bases; junction bases outside the gene matches: 3. The chain's CDR3 is CASSRREGETQYF. Written as DNA, the CDR3 is TGTGCCAGCAGCCGACGGGAGGGAGAGACCCAGTACTTC.

This clone has just a few counts. The V gene is TRBV7-2, the J gene TRBJ1-5; a weak D match, TRBD1 (5 bases). This CDR3 has 17 amino acids. Per germline, CDR1 SGHTA and CDR2 FQGNSA. V gave up 1 base and J gave up 1 base, with 14 bases separating them. Here the CDR3 reads CASSLVVSGSSNQPQHF. CDR3 coding DNA: TGTGCCAGCAGCTTAGTAGTATCAGGGAGCAGCAATCAGCCCCAGCATTTT.

This clone appeared a single time. The V and J genes are TRBV30 and TRBJ1-5; D remains ambiguous. V was clipped by 2 bases and J by 5 bases, with 16 bases between them. Germline V gives CDR1 GTSNPN, CDR2 SVGIG (reference sequence). The CDR3 spans 15 residues. In nucleotides, the CDR3 is TGTGCCTGGAGTAGGCGGGATCCCAAATATCAGCCCCAGCATTTT. The encoded protein is CAWSRRDPKYQPQHF.

The V call is TRBV18, the J call TRBJ1-2, with a tentative D call TRBD1 (5 bases). The CDR3 is 15 residues long. Germline V gives CDR1 KGHSH, CDR2 LQKENI. V lost 0 bases and J 6 bases, leaving 14 bases between the germline ends. This chain's CDR3 is CASSPPDLRGDGYTF. For the CDR3, the DNA is TGTGCCAGCTCACCACCGGATCTAAGGGGAGATGGCTACACCTTC.